Presented here are 20 T cell receptor beta chains from one specimen sequenced in a study of shared clonotypes between healthy human individuals. The data were produced by immunoSEQ multiplex PCR, yet TCRdb's version contains in-frame clones alone and is incomplete. The data contain 2 million to 3 million clones, under 95% of them singletons. Sequenced material: naive CD4+ T cells from PBMCs. The sample's subset: CD45RA+ positively selected. These receptor sequences come from a man aged 18 to 29 in good health. Some clones in this sample may be carry-over from other donors' samples.

This clone has more than one count but fewer than ten. The same CDR3 can be traced to other DNA sequences in this sample. V gene TRBV27 combines with J gene TRBJ1-2, with a tentative D call TRBD1 (5 bases). Trimming took off 6 bases at V and 2 bases at J, with 7 bases between the two ends. The germline CDR1 and CDR2 sequences are MNHEY and SMNVEV (reference sequence). The CDR3 totals 12 residues. The CDR3 here is CASRDRNYGYTF. The CDR3 DNA is TGTGCCAGCAGAGACAGAAACTATGGCTACACCTTC.

The chain has TRBV9 and TRBJ1-1; D ambiguous. Trimming left V 3 bases short and J 1 base short, with 10 bases between. The CDR3 covers 14 residues. Germline-derived CDR1 and CDR2 are SGDLS and YYNGEE. The CDR3 coding sequence is TGTGCCAGCAGCGCCCATCGCAAGAACACTGAAGCTTTCTTT. This sequence encodes CASSAHRKNTEAFF.

This chain joins TRBV2 and TRBJ1-1; TRBD1 matches at 7 bases. CDR1 and CDR2 from the germline V gene are SNHLY and FYNNEI. Trimming cost V 9 bases and J 2 bases; bases outside gene matches: 21. The CDR3 has 18 amino acids. CDR3 DNA sequence: TGTGCCAGTCAAGAAGGGCGTGGGCAGGGGGGCGGAAACACTGAAGCTTTCTTT. Residues: CASQEGRGQGGGNTEAFF.

The chain uses TRBV6-4 and TRBJ2-1; D unclear. In germline, CDR1 is MRHNA, CDR2 SNTAGT. V was trimmed by 0 bases and J by 7 bases, leaving 10 bases between them. The CDR3 is 14 residues long. The CDR3 DNA sequence: TGTGCCAGCAGTGACTCGAGGACCATGAATGAGCAGTTCTTC. The encoded protein is CASSDSRTMNEQFF.

This rearrangement joins TRBV27 to TRBJ2-7; D gene uncertain. Trimming took 5 bases from V and 2 from J, leaving 16 bases between them. The germline V gene has CDR1 MNHEY and CDR2 SMNVEV (reference sequence). The CDR3 loop spans 15 amino acids. The chain's CDR3 is CASSLKFAFAYEQYF. The CDR3 DNA reads as TGTGCCAGCAGTCTGAAATTTGCTTTCGCCTACGAGCAGTACTTC.

V gene TRBV19 combines with J gene TRBJ2-1, with D unresolved. The germline V gene encodes CDR1 LNHDA and CDR2 SQIVND (reference sequence). The germline V and J ends were trimmed by 9 bases and 4 bases, with 7 bases remaining between them. The CDR3 sequence is 11 residues long. The CDR3 protein is CASRVYNEQFF. CDR3 coding DNA: TGTGCCAGCCGGGTTTACAATGAGCAGTTCTTC.

CDR3 protein: CASSPIGGRRAKNIQYF. In DNA, the CDR3 is TGTGCCAGCAGCCCCATCGGGGGGCGAAGGGCCAAAAACATTCAGTACTTC. V usage is TRBV7-2 and J usage is TRBJ2-4, with a possible D match to TRBD2 (7 bases). Germline-derived CDR1 and CDR2 are SGHTA and FQGNSA. The V end was cut by 5 bases, the J end by 1 base, with 18 bases between. The CDR3 has 17 amino acids.

The rearrangement uses TRBV14 and TRBJ2-1; weak D call: TRBD2 (6 bases). The V gene lost 1 base and the J gene lost 7 bases, with 14 bases spanning the gap. Germline V lookup: CDR1 SGHDN, CDR2 FVKESK. The CDR3 runs 15 residues. CDR3 nucleotides: TGTGCCAGCAGCCAAGGTGTCGGGAGTCGTAATGAGCAGTTCTTC. Encoded protein: CASSQGVGSRNEQFF.

This clone was recorded only once. The rearrangement uses TRBV7-3 and TRBJ2-1, with D possibly TRBD1 on 5 matching bases. Germline values: CDR1 SGHTA, CDR2 FQGTGA. The CDR3 sequence is 15 residues long. V lost 5 bases to trimming and J lost 3 bases, with 14 bases between them. In DNA form, the CDR3 reads TGTGCCAGCAGCCCCGACAGAGGTCACTACAATGAGCAGTTCTTC. It is translated as CASSPDRGHYNEQFF. The entire variable domain, with the rest obtained from reference TRBV7-3 and TRBJ2-1, is as follows: GAGVSQTPSNKVTEKGKYVELRCDPISGHTALYWYRQSLGQGPEFLIYFQGTGAADDSGLPNDRFFAVRPEGSVSTLKIQRTERGDSAVYLCASSPDRGHYNEQFFGPGTRLTVL.

The chain joins TRBV5-1 to TRBJ2-7; 12 nucleotides agree with TRBD2. Losses at the gene ends were 5 bases for V and 2 bases for J; bases not matched to a gene: 11. The CDR3 extends over 17 amino acids. The germline V gene encodes CDR1 SGHRS and CDR2 YFSETQ. CDR3 bases: TGCGCCAGCAGTGAGTCGACTAGCGGGAGAGTCGCCTACGAGCAGTACTTC. Its translation is CASSESTSGRVAYEQYF.

V and J are TRBV7-3 and TRBJ2-2; tentative D call: TRBD2 (6 bases). With 6 bases removed from V and 0 bases from J, the gap between germline ends came to 14 bases. The CDR3 length is 16 residues. Per germline, CDR1 SGHTA and CDR2 FQGTGA. DNA of the CDR3: TGTGCCAGCAGGACCCTTAGCGGAACGAACACCGGGGAGCTGTTTTTT. Its protein is CASRTLSGTNTGELFF.

CDR3 protein: CSVRRQIQETQYF. CDR3 DNA sequence: TGCAGCGTTCGACGACAAATCCAAGAGACCCAGTACTTC. The chain combines TRBV29-1 with TRBJ2-5; no definite D call. Trimming removed 5 bases at V and 1 base at J, with 11 bases between. The CDR3 runs to 13 residues. Germline CDR1 SQVTM, CDR2 ANQGSEA.

The chain is built from TRBV7-7 and TRBJ2-5; D perhaps matches TRBD2 (5 bases). The V and J ends lost 1 base and 5 bases respectively, with 8 bases between them. The V gene's germline CDR1 is SSHAT and CDR2 FNYEAQ (reference sequence). The CDR3 is 13 amino acids. The CDR3 reads CASSLVLVETQYF. CDR3 DNA: TGTGCCAGCAGCTTAGTACTAGTTGAGACCCAGTACTTC.

This rearrangement joins TRBV18 to TRBJ2-3; D is undetermined. Germline loops: CDR1 KGHSH, CDR2 LQKENI. V was clipped by 1 base and J by 4 bases, with 9 bases between them. The CDR3 sequence is 14 residues long. The CDR3 spells CASSPLPRADTQYF. DNA of the CDR3: TGTGCCAGCTCACCACTTCCTAGAGCAGATACGCAGTATTTT.

On this clone: The sample holds other DNA sequences that translate to the same CDR3. This chain links TRBV28 with TRBJ2-7; D possibly corresponds to TRBD1 (6 bases). Germline CDR1 is MDHEN and CDR2 is SYDVKM. V shed 6 bases and J shed 6 bases, with 12 bases lying between them. The length of the CDR3 is 12 residues. CDR3 DNA sequence: TGTGCCAGCAGCCCTACAGGGCTCGAGCAGTACTTC. It yields the protein CASSPTGLEQYF.

The chain uses TRBV6-6 and TRBJ1-5; perhaps TRBD1 as D (5 bases). The CDR3 has 16 amino acids. Between the trimmed V and J ends, which lost 2 bases and 0 bases, there was a span of 11 bases. Looked up from germline, CDR1 is MNHNY and CDR2 is SVGAGI (reference sequence). The CDR3 loop reads CASSYARDPSNQPQHF. The DNA for the CDR3 is TGTGCCAGCAGTTACGCCCGGGACCCTAGCAATCAGCCCCAGCATTTT.

The chain couples TRBV6-5 to TRBJ2-7; D gene unclear. V lost 6 bases and J 2 bases, leaving 14 bases between the germline ends. Germline loops: CDR1 MNHEY, CDR2 SVGAGI. The CDR3 has 14 residues. The CDR3 nucleotides are TGTGCCAGCAGCCGAACCGGAAGCGCCTACGAGCAGTACTTC. Amino acid sequence: CASSRTGSAYEQYF.

The chain links TRBV30 to TRBJ2-5; no clear D. The CDR3 loop spans 11 amino acids. With 5 bases removed from V and 2 bases from J, the gap between germline ends came to 6 bases. Germline CDR1 and CDR2: GTSNPN and SVGIG (reference sequence). CDR3 sequence reads: CAWSIQETQYF. The CDR3 DNA reads TGTGCCTGGTCGATACAAGAGACCCAGTACTTC.

This chain uses TRBV5-4 with TRBJ2-5; 10 bases align to TRBD2. J lost 4 bases, V lost 3 bases, and 9 bases had no gene match. The CDR3 covers 16 residues. Germline CDR1 reads SGHNT; CDR2 reads YYREEE (reference sequence). The CDR3 here is CASSSSGRASGETQYF. The CDR3 nucleotides are TGTGCCAGCAGCTCCAGCGGGAGGGCCTCGGGAGAGACCCAGTACTTC.

This sequence joins TRBV12-5 and TRBJ2-2; D is unresolved. Germline CDR1 LGHNT, CDR2 FRNRAP. This CDR3 is built from 16 residues. V lost 4 bases and J 3 bases, leaving 15 bases between the germline ends. CDR3 sequence: CASGSSDGIDTGELFF. In nucleotides, the CDR3 is TGTGCTAGTGGTTCCTCGGACGGAATTGACACCGGGGAGCTGTTTTTT.